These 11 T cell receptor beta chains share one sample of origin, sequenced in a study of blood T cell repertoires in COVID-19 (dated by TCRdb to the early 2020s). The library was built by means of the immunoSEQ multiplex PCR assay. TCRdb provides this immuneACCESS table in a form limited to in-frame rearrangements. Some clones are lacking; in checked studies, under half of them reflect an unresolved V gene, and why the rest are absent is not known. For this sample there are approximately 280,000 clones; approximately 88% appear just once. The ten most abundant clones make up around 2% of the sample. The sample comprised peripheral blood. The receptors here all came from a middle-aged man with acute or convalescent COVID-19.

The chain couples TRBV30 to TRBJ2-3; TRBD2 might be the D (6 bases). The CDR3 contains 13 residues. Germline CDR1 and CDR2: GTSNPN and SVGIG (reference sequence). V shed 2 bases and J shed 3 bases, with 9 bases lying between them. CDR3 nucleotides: TGTGCCTGGAGTATGAGCGGGACAGATACGCAGTATTTT. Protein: CAWSMSGTDTQYF. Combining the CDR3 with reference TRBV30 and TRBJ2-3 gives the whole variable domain SQTIHQWPATLVQPVGSPLSLECTVEGTSNPNLYWYRQAAGRGLQLLFYSVGIGQISSEVPQNLSASRPQDRQFILSSKKLLLSDSGFYLCAWSMSGTDTQYFGPGTRLTVL.

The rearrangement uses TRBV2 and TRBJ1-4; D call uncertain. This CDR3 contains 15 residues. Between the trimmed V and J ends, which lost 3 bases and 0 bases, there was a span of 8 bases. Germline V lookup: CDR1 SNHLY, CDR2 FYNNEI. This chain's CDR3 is CASSDPVATNEKLFF. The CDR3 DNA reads TGTGCCAGCAGTGATCCAGTTGCAACTAATGAAAAACTGTTTTTT.

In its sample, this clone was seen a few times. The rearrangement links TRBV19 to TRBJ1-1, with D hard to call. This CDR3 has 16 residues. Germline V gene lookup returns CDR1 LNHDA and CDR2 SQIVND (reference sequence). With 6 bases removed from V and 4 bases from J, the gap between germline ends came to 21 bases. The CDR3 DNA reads TGTGCCAGTAGCACGGCCCGTGCCGCGGCCAGCACTGAAGCTTTCTTT. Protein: CASSTARAAASTEAFF. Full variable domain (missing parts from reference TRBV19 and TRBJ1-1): DGGITQSPKYLFRKEGQNVTLSCEQNLNHDAMYWYRQDPGQGLRLIYYSQIVNDFQKGDIAEGYSVSREKKESFPLTVTSAQKNPTAFYLCASSTARAAASTEAFFGQGTRLTVV.

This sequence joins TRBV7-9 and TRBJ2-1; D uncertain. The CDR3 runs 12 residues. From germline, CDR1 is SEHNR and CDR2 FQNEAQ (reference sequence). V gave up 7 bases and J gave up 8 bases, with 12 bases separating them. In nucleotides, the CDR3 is TGTGCCAGCATCTCCCAGGATTATGAGCAGTTCTTC. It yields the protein CASISQDYEQFF.

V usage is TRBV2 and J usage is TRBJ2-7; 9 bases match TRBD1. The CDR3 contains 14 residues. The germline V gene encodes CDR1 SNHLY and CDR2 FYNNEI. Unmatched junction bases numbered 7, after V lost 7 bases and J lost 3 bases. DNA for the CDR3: TGTGCCAGCATCCGAGGACAGGGGTACTACGAGCAGTACTTC. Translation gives CASIRGQGYYEQYF.

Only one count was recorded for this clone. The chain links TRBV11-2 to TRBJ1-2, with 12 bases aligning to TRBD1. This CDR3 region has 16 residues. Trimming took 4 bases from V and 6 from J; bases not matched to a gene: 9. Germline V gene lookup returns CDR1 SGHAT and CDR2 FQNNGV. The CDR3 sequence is CASSSGTGGAGNGYTF. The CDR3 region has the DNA TGTGCCAGCAGCTCGGGGACAGGGGGCGCTGGTAATGGCTACACCTTC.

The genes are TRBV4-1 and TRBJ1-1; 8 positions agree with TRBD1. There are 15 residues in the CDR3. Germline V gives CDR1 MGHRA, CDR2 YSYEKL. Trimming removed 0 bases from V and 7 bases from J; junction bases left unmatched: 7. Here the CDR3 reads CASSQEDREAGEAFF. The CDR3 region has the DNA TGCGCCAGCAGCCAAGAGGACAGGGAGGCCGGTGAAGCTTTCTTT.

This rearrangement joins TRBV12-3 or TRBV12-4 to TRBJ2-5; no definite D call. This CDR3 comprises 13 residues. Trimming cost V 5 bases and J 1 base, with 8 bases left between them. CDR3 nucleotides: TGTGCCAGCAGTCCAGGTTTCCAAGAGACCCAGTACTTC. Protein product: CASSPGFQETQYF.

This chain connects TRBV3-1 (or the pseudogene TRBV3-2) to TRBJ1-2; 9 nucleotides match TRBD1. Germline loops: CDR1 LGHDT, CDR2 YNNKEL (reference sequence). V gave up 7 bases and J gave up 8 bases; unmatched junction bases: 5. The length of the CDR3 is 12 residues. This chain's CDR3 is CASTDRGGGYTF. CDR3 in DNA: TGTGCCAGCACGGACAGGGGCGGAGGCTACACCTTC.

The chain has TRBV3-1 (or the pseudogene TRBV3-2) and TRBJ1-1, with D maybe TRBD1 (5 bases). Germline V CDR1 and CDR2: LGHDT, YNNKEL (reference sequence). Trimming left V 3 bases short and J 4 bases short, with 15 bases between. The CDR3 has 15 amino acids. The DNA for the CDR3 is TGTGCCAGCAGCCAGTCGGGGGGTAAGGGCACTGAAGCTTTCTTT. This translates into CASSQSGGKGTEAFF.

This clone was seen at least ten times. The CDR3 loop is CASSSGLAGGRFTGELFF. For the CDR3, the DNA is TGTGCCAGCAGCTCGGGACTAGCGGGGGGCCGATTCACCGGGGAGCTGTTTTTT. This chain uses TRBV7-8 with TRBJ2-2, with 15 nucleotides matching TRBD2. This CDR3 has 18 amino acids. The trim removed 4 bases at V and 4 bases at J, leaving 7 bases unmatched. Per the germline V gene, CDR1 is SGHVS and CDR2 is FQNEAQ.